A selection of T cell receptor beta chains follows, all from one sample in a study of shared clonotypes between healthy human individuals. The data were produced by immunoSEQ multiplex PCR, yet TCRdb's version contains in-frame clones alone and is incomplete. This sample has some 2,100,000 clones, with more than 90% found just once. The sample taken for sequencing was naive CD4+ T cells sorted from blood. These receptors came from a man younger than 35 in good health. The CDR3 runs from the conserved cysteine through the conserved F or W. The D gene is left open where the match is weak. The size field is filled for only some rows; it gives once, few, many or a size class.

clone_size j_call v_call d_call cdr3_length cdr3_nt cdr3_aa
NA TRBJ1-4 TRBV2 NA 14 TGTGCCAGCGGGGGATGGGCGGCTAATGAAAAACTGTTTTTT CASGGWAANEKLFF
NA TRBJ1-1 TRBV5-1 NA 13 TGCGCCAGCAGAGCGGCGTTGAACACTGAAGCTTTCTTT CASRAALNTEAFF
NA TRBJ2-7 TRBV19 TRBD2 17 TGTGCCAGTAGTGGCGGACTAGCGGGATACGGGGACTACGAGCAGTACTTC CASSGGLAGYGDYEQYF
NA TRBJ1-1 TRBV28 NA 15 TGTGCCAGCAGTTTCGGATTCGGGGGGGTCACTGAAGCTTTCTTT CASSFGFGGVTEAFF
NA TRBJ2-2 TRBV10-3 NA 12 TGTGCCATCAGCCCCGGGAGCGGGGAGCTGTTTTTT CAISPGSGELFF
NA TRBJ1-5 TRBV7-9 NA 13 TGTGCCAGCAGCTTAGGGGGCAGCCAGCCCCAGCATTTT CASSLGGSQPQHF
few TRBJ2-1 TRBV2 NA 13 TGTGCCAGCAGTGTAGAGTCCTACAATGAGCAGTTCTTC CASSVESYNEQFF
NA TRBJ2-7 TRBV9 TRBD2 15 TGTGCCAGCAGCGTATCGGCGGGAGGTACCTACGAGCAGTACTTC CASSVSAGGTYEQYF
NA TRBJ1-3 TRBV7-2 NA 14 TGTGCCAGCAGCTCCGCAGTTCCTGGAAACACCACATATTTT CASSSAVPGNTTYF
NA TRBJ2-5 TRBV29-1 TRBD1 12 TGCAGCCAAAGACAGGGACAAGAGACCCAGTACTTC CSQRQGQETQYF
NA TRBJ2-5 TRBV27 NA 9 TGTGGGACTAAAGAGACCCAGTACTTC CGTKETQYF
NA TRBJ1-2 TRBV15 NA 14 TGTGCCACCAGCAGAGCTTTCTCTAACTATGGCTACACCTTC CATSRAFSNYGYTF
NA TRBJ2-7 TRBV29-1 TRBD2 14 TGCAGCGTTGTTAGTAGCGGGAACTACTACGAGCAGTACTTC CSVVSSGNYYEQYF
once TRBJ2-3 TRBV5-6 TRBD2 13 TGTGCCAGCAGCTTGCTAGCGGGAGATACGCAGTATTTT CASSLLAGDTQYF
NA TRBJ2-5 TRBV6-5 NA 13 TGTGCCAGCAGGGCGACAGGTCAAGAGACCCAGTACTTC CASRATGQETQYF
NA TRBJ2-1 TRBV2 TRBD2 12 TGTGCCAGCAGTGAAGGCGGGGGTGAGCAGTTCTTC CASSEGGGEQFF
NA TRBJ1-1 TRBV7-9 NA 17 TGTGCCAGCAGCTTAGCCCCCCAGGGAGGGGTCAACACTGAAGCTTTCTTT CASSLAPQGGVNTEAFF
NA TRBJ2-2 TRBV2 NA 14 TGTGCCAGCAGGAGGGGGACTAACACCGGGGAGCTGTTTTTT CASRRGTNTGELFF
NA TRBJ2-5 TRBV2 NA 13 TGTGCCAGCAGTCGATATAGCCAAGAGACCCAGTACTTC CASSRYSQETQYF
NA TRBJ1-4 TRBV30 NA 13 TGTGCCTGGAGCGGGGGAACTAATGAAAAACTGTTTTTT CAWSGGTNEKLFF
NA TRBJ2-7 TRBV11-2 TRBD2 14 TGTGCCAGCAGAAGACTAGCGGGAGGGAGCGAGCAGTACTTC CASRRLAGGSEQYF
NA TRBJ1-5 TRBV25-1 NA 15 TGTGCCAGCAGTCCGACGGGGTCTAGCAATCAGCCCCAGCATTTT CASSPTGSSNQPQHF
NA TRBJ2-1 TRBV4-2 TRBD2 14 TGTGCCAGCAGCCCCTACGGGGGGGTGGATGAGCAGTTCTTC CASSPYGGVDEQFF